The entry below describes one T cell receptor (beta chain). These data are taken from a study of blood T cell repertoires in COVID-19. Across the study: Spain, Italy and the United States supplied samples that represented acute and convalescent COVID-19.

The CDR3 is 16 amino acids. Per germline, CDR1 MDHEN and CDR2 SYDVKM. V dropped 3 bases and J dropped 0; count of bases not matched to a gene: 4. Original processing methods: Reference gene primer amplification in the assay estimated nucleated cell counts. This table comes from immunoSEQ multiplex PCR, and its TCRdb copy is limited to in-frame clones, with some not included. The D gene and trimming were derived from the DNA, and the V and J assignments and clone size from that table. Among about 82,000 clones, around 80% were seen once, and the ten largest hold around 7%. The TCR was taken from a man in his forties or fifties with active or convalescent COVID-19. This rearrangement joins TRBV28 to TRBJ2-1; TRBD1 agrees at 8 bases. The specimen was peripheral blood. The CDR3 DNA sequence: TGTGCCAGCAGTTTGTTACAGGGGGGCTCCTACAATGAGCAGTTCTTC. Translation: CASSLLQGGSYNEQFF. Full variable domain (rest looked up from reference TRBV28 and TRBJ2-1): DVKVTQSSRYLVKRTGEKVFLECVQDMDHENMFWYRQDPGLGLRLIYFSYDVKMKEKGDIPEGYSVSREKKERFSLILESASTNQTSMYLCASSLLQGGSYNEQFFGPGTRLTVL.